The 32 T cell receptor beta chains reported below all come from one sample, sequenced in a study of blood T cell repertoires in COVID-19. Sequencing was performed with immunoSEQ multiplex PCR; in TCRdb, only in-frame clones are kept and a portion is missing. Among hundreds of thousands of clones listed, 88% were seen once. The sample consisted of PBMCs or T cells enriched from blood (not recorded which). The source is a woman under 40 who had recovered from COVID-19.

In nucleotides, the CDR3 is TGTGCCTCCCGGCCCAAAACAGGGGTGGGCACTGAAGCTTTCTTT. As protein: CASRPKTGVGTEAFF. The chain links TRBV30 to TRBJ1-1; TRBD1 matches 7 bases. V was clipped by 7 bases and J by 4 bases; unmatched bases: 15. The germline CDR1 and CDR2 sequences are GTSNPN and SVGIG (reference sequence). The CDR3 is made up of 15 amino acids.

The rearrangement joins TRBV14 to TRBJ2-1, with D possibly TRBD2 on 6 matching bases. Germline V gene sequence: CDR1 SGHDN, CDR2 FVKESK. Trimming left V 2 bases short and J 4 bases short, with 12 bases between. This CDR3 spans 15 amino acids. In nucleotides, the CDR3 is TGTGCCAGCAGCCAAAGTAGCGGAGCTTACAATGAGCAGTTCTTC. Translation gives CASSQSSGAYNEQFF.

V usage is TRBV27 and J usage is TRBJ2-7; a weak D match, TRBD2 (5 bases). The CDR3 loop spans 16 amino acids. Deletions cut 0 bases from V and 0 bases from J, with 12 bases between. The V gene's germline CDR1 is MNHEY and CDR2 SMNVEV (reference sequence). CDR3 region: CASSLSLGGRSYEQYF. The CDR3 bases are TGTGCCAGCAGTTTATCGCTAGGAGGCCGCTCCTACGAGCAGTACTTC.

The chain links TRBV2 to TRBJ1-2; D call uncertain. The CDR3 length is 11 residues. Germline V gene data show CDR1 as SNHLY and CDR2 as FYNNEI. V was clipped by 8 bases and J by 11 bases, with 15 bases between them. CDR3 sequence reads: CASEVGGEYTF. The CDR3 DNA reads TGTGCCAGCGAGGTAGGCGGAGAGTACACCTTC.

The rearrangement joins TRBV6-5 to TRBJ2-3; possibly TRBD2 for D (5 bases). V lost 7 bases to trimming and J lost 5 bases, with 7 bases between them. The CDR3 extends over 11 amino acids. The germline gives CDR1 MNHEY, CDR2 SVGAGI. The chain's CDR3 is CASIRGDTQYF. DNA of the CDR3: TGTGCCAGCATCCGGGGAGATACGCAGTATTTT.

This clone has just a few counts. This chain connects TRBV5-1 to TRBJ2-2, with a weak D call TRBD2 (6 bases). CDR1 and CDR2 (germline): SGHRS, YFSETQ. With 5 bases removed from V and 6 bases from J, the gap between germline ends came to 14 bases. CDR3 length: 14 amino acids. The DNA for the CDR3 is TGCGCCAGCAGTTGGGACTCCCTGGCCGGGGAGCTGTTTTTT. Translated: CASSWDSLAGELFF.

The chain links TRBV15 to TRBJ2-7; D remains ambiguous. The germline gives CDR1 LNHNV, CDR2 YYDKDF (reference sequence). V was pared by 6 bases and J by 6 bases, with 18 bases between. The CDR3 spans 14 residues. CDR3 in amino acids: CATSKTPEGSEQYF. The CDR3 region has the DNA TGTGCCACCAGTAAGACACCCGAAGGCTCCGAGCAGTACTTC.

This clone was counted at least ten times. The chain employs TRBV4-3 and TRBJ1-5; D not resolved. The CDR3 totals 14 residues. Trimming left V 0 bases short and J 7 bases short, with 10 bases between. Per germline, CDR1 LGHNA and CDR2 YSLEER. CDR3: CASSQEEGRQPQHF. As DNA, the CDR3 is TGCGCCAGCAGCCAAGAAGAGGGAAGGCAGCCCCAGCATTTT.

The chain uses TRBV5-1 and TRBJ2-7; D gene uncertain. Trimming shortened V by 3 bases and J by 3 bases, and 7 bases separated the two germline ends. CDR1 SGHRS and CDR2 YFSETQ come from the germline V gene. The CDR3 extends over 12 amino acids. For the CDR3, the DNA is TGCGCCAGCAGCTCCGTATACTACGAGCAGTACTTC. Translated, it gives CASSSVYYEQYF.

The chain uses TRBV3-1 (or the pseudogene TRBV3-2) and TRBJ1-6; 8 positions agree with TRBD1. This CDR3 contains 16 residues. V dropped 3 bases and J dropped 2; count of bases not matched to a gene: 3. CDR1 is LGHDT and CDR2 is YNNKEL in the germline V gene (reference sequence). The CDR3 spells CASSQGDRPYNSPLHF. CDR3 coding DNA: TGTGCCAGCAGCCAGGGGGACAGGCCCTATAATTCACCCCTCCACTTT.

This clone came up a few times. V is TRBV3-1 (or the pseudogene TRBV3-2) and J is TRBJ1-6; TRBD1 agrees at 10 bases. The V gene's germline CDR1 is LGHDT and CDR2 YNNKEL (reference sequence). J gave up 0 bases and V 0 bases, and 5 bases lay outside the gene matches. This CDR3 is 19 amino acids long. CDR3 nucleotide sequence: TGTGCCAGCAGCCAAGAAGGGGACAGGGGAGGCTCCTATAATTCACCCCTCCACTTT. It encodes CASSQEGDRGGSYNSPLHF.

The chain combines TRBV27 with TRBJ2-3; tentative D call: TRBD2 (6 bases). Trimming cost V 2 bases and J 0 bases, with 12 bases left between them. Germline V gene lookup returns CDR1 MNHEY and CDR2 SMNVEV (reference sequence). CDR3 length equals 16 residues. The CDR3, as DNA: TGTGCCAGCAGTTTAGGGGCGGGATATAGCACAGATACGCAGTATTTT. It encodes CASSLGAGYSTDTQYF.

The V call is TRBV7-9, the J call TRBJ1-1; 8 nucleotides agree with TRBD1. The CDR3 spans 15 residues. Germline lookup yields CDR1 SEHNR and CDR2 FQNEAQ (reference sequence). J gave up 6 bases and V 1 base, and 7 bases lay outside the gene matches. The CDR3 protein is CASSLGDRRNAEAFF. CDR3 nucleotide sequence: TGTGCCAGCAGCTTAGGGGACAGGAGAAATGCTGAAGCTTTCTTT.

CDR3 sequence reads: CASTGTSGYEQYF. The CDR3, as DNA: TGTGCCAGTACCGGGACTAGCGGCTACGAGCAGTACTTC. The chain carries TRBV2 and TRBJ2-7; 11 bases agree with TRBD2. CDR1 is SNHLY, CDR2 FYNNEI, per germline. The ends lost 9 bases at V and 3 bases at J; junction bases unmatched: 4. The CDR3 sequence is 13 residues long.

This clone was observed a handful of times. The V gene is TRBV5-1, the J gene TRBJ2-7; 7 bases align to TRBD1. The CDR3 covers 15 residues. The junction had 4 bases not matched to a gene; V was cut back by 0 bases and J by 1 base. Germline V gene sequence: CDR1 SGHRS, CDR2 YFSETQ. The CDR3 spells CASSLGQGGSYEQYF. CDR3 DNA sequence: TGCGCCAGCAGCTTGGGACAGGGTGGTTCCTACGAGCAGTACTTC.

V is TRBV3-1 (or the pseudogene TRBV3-2) and J is TRBJ2-5, with D possibly matching TRBD1 (7 bases). V lost 4 bases, J lost 2 bases, and 8 bases lay in between. Germline CDR1 and CDR2: LGHDT and YNNKEL (reference sequence). The CDR3 has 13 amino acids. The CDR3 coding sequence is TGTGCCAGCAGCCCAGGGGGGCAAGAGACCCAGTACTTC. It encodes CASSPGGQETQYF.

The chain couples TRBV24-1 to TRBJ2-2; 7 bases fit TRBD1. V was clipped by 0 bases and J by 5 bases; unmatched bases: 5. The CDR3 is 16 residues long. Germline V gene data show CDR1 as KGHDR and CDR2 as SFDVKD. This chain's CDR3 is CATSDLRGGETGELFF. DNA for the CDR3: TGTGCCACCAGTGATTTGCGAGGGGGCGAAACCGGGGAGCTGTTTTTT.

This chain uses TRBV9 with TRBJ1-1, with TRBD1 matching over 8 bases. This CDR3 contains 15 residues. CDR1 is SGDLS, CDR2 YYNGEE, per germline. V was pared by 3 bases and J by 0 bases, with 4 bases of the junction left unmatched. CDR3 DNA: TGTGCCAGCAGCGATCAGGGGGCAGTGAACACTGAAGCTTTCTTT. Protein: CASSDQGAVNTEAFF.

V is TRBV2 and J is TRBJ2-5; D perhaps matches TRBD1 (6 bases). Germline V CDR1 and CDR2: SNHLY, FYNNEI. Trimming stripped 8 bases from V and 0 bases from J, with 13 bases between. This CDR3 is built from 14 residues. CDR3 DNA: TGTGCCAGCTCCCGGGACACAGACCAAGAGACCCAGTACTTC. Translation gives CASSRDTDQETQYF. The full variable domain, with the rest looked up from reference TRBV2 and TRBJ2-5, is EPEVTQTPSHQVTQMGQEVILRCVPISNHLYFYWYRQILGQKVEFLVSFYNNEISEKSEIFDDQFSVERPDGSNFTLKIRSTKLEDSAMYFCASSRDTDQETQYFGPGTRLLVL.

The V call is TRBV7-8, the J call TRBJ2-7, with 9 bases lining up with TRBD2. Looked up from germline, CDR1 is SGHVS and CDR2 is FQNEAQ. The CDR3 is 17 amino acids. Losses at the gene ends were 3 bases for V and 4 bases for J; bases not matched to a gene: 13. The CDR3 coding sequence is TGTGCCAGCAGCTTCGAGATTTCTTCTAGCGGGATGTACGAGCAGTACTTC. Amino acids: CASSFEISSSGMYEQYF.

The rearrangement uses TRBV7-9 and TRBJ1-4; tentatively, D is TRBD1 (5 bases). Trimming stripped 5 bases from V and 0 bases from J, with 10 bases between. CDR3 length: 15 residues. Germline V gene data show CDR1 as SEHNR and CDR2 as FQNEAQ (reference sequence). For the CDR3, the DNA is TGTGCCAGCAGCGCCAGACAGACAACTAATGAAAAACTGTTTTTT. It translates to CASSARQTTNEKLFF.

The chain recombines TRBV18 with TRBJ2-7; TRBD2 matches at 9 bases. Germline V gene data show CDR1 as KGHSH and CDR2 as LQKENI. The CDR3 has 16 amino acids. Trimming cost V 3 bases and J 4 bases; bases outside gene matches: 10. CDR3 in amino acids: CASSPLGASGVYEQYF. As DNA, the CDR3 is TGTGCCAGCTCACCGCTCGGGGCTAGCGGGGTTTACGAGCAGTACTTC.

This clone was observed once. The chain employs TRBV27 and TRBJ2-3; 8 bases map to TRBD2. The CDR3 consists of 16 residues. Germline loops: CDR1 MNHEY, CDR2 SMNVEV (reference sequence). V shed 0 bases and J 4 bases; nucleotides not matched to a gene: 6. DNA for the CDR3: TGTGCCAGCAGTTTATCGACGGGGGGGCCCCCAGATACGCAGTATTTT. Translating gives CASSLSTGGPPDTQYF.

The rearrangement links TRBV30 to TRBJ2-7, with 9 bases fitting TRBD1. CDR1 and CDR2 from the germline V gene are GTSNPN and SVGIG (reference sequence). The CDR3 is 14 amino acids. Trimming cost V 5 bases and J 3 bases; bases outside gene matches: 8. CDR3 loop: CAWAPGQGVYEQYF. Written as DNA, the CDR3 is TGTGCCTGGGCACCGGGACAGGGCGTCTACGAGCAGTACTTC.

The V call is TRBV10-3, the J call TRBJ1-3, with TRBD1 identical over 7 bases. The CDR3 is 17 residues long. Germline lookup yields CDR1 ENHRY and CDR2 SYGVKD. V trimming: 6 bases; J trimming: 3 bases; junction bases outside the gene matches: 14. The CDR3 loop is CAIRIFTGEKGGNTIYF. The DNA of the CDR3 is TGTGCCATCAGGATCTTTACAGGGGAAAAGGGTGGAAACACCATATATTTT.

The chain is built from TRBV6-5 and TRBJ2-7; 9 bases match TRBD1. V gave up 5 bases and J gave up 6 bases; unmatched junction bases: 5. Germline CDR1 and CDR2: MNHEY and SVGAGI. The CDR3 is 13 residues long. CDR3 coding DNA: TGTGCCAGCAGTCCGGACAGGGGATTCGAGCAGTACTTC. As protein: CASSPDRGFEQYF.

The gene calls are TRBV6-5 and TRBJ1-2, with 8 bases matching TRBD1. Trimming took 4 bases from V and 8 from J; bases not matched to a gene: 12. From germline, CDR1 is MNHEY and CDR2 SVGAGI. This CDR3 spans 15 amino acids. CDR3 DNA: TGTGCCAGCAGTTCGCCGGACAGGGCAACGGGGGGCTACACCTTC. Encoded protein: CASSSPDRATGGYTF.

The chain recombines TRBV28 with TRBJ1-5, with TRBD1 identical over 9 bases. Germline values: CDR1 MDHEN, CDR2 SYDVKM. This CDR3 has 15 residues. V trimming: 6 bases; J trimming: 6 bases; junction bases outside the gene matches: 9. DNA of the CDR3: TGTGCCAGCAGCCCCGGGGACAGGGACGTTCAGCCCCAGCATTTT. Amino acids: CASSPGDRDVQPQHF.

V gene TRBV28 combines with J gene TRBJ1-6, with a weak D call TRBD1 (6 bases). The germline V and J ends were trimmed by 7 bases and 7 bases, with 17 bases remaining between them. Germline CDR1 is MDHEN and CDR2 is SYDVKM. The CDR3 consists of 15 residues. The DNA for the CDR3 is TGTGCCAGCAACCACAGGGTTTCCTTAAATTCACCCCTCCACTTT. Amino acids: CASNHRVSLNSPLHF. Drawing the rest from reference TRBV28 and TRBJ1-6, the complete variable domain is DVKVTQSSRYLVKRTGEKVFLECVQDMDHENMFWYRQDPGLGLRLIYFSYDVKMKEKGDIPEGYSVSREKKERFSLILESASTNQTSMYLCASNHRVSLNSPLHFGNGTRLTVT.

This chain connects TRBV10-3 to TRBJ2-7, with TRBD1 identical over 7 bases. The CDR3 contains 14 residues. Trimming cost V 4 bases and J 3 bases; bases outside gene matches: 6. The germline V gene encodes CDR1 ENHRY and CDR2 SYGVKD. The CDR3 protein is CAISGTGVGYEQYF. The CDR3 DNA reads TGTGCCATCAGTGGAACAGGGGTGGGCTACGAGCAGTACTTC.

The chain is built from TRBV27 and TRBJ1-1; D remains ambiguous. The germline V and J ends were trimmed by 4 bases and 4 bases, with 10 bases remaining between them. The germline V gene has CDR1 MNHEY and CDR2 SMNVEV (reference sequence). The CDR3 contains 13 residues. CDR3 DNA sequence: TGTGCCAGCAGTTCCCCTCGCAGCACTGAAGCTTTCTTT. It is translated as CASSSPRSTEAFF.

J is TRBJ1-2 and V is TRBV19; perhaps TRBD1 as D (6 bases). Trimming stripped 2 bases from V and 5 bases from J, with 18 bases between. The CDR3 consists of 16 residues. Germline V lookup: CDR1 LNHDA, CDR2 SQIVND (reference sequence). CDR3 sequence reads: CASSILGWNRDYGYTF. CDR3 DNA: TGTGCCAGTAGTATACTCGGCTGGAACAGGGATTATGGCTACACCTTC.